The 23 T cell receptor beta chains given below trace back to one sample, sequenced in a study of shared clonotypes between healthy human individuals. The table came from immunoSEQ multiplex PCR; TCRdb's copy has only in-frame clones and leaves some out. The table lists fewer than 550,000 clones, around 79% of them singletons. Sequenced sample: PBMCs. The source of these receptors is a woman between 35 and 50 years old in good health. Some clones in this sample may be carry-over from other donors' samples.

This clone appeared once. A much more abundant neighbour one base away suggests this may be a read error. The rearrangement links TRBV30 to TRBJ1-2, with a weak D call TRBD1 (6 bases). There are 13 residues in the CDR3. Germline V CDR1 and CDR2: GTSNPN, SVGIG (reference sequence). CDR3 DNA: TGTCCCTGGAGTGCCCCAGGACAGACCGGCTACACCTTC. This codes for CPWSAPGQTGYTF.

This CDR3 is CSVYPRQGAHTEAFF. The CDR3 region has the DNA TGCAGCGTTTACCCTCGACAGGGGGCGCACACTGAAGCTTTCTTT. The chain is built from TRBV29-1 and TRBJ1-1, with 10 bases that match TRBD1. The CDR3 has 15 amino acids. V was clipped by 5 bases and J by 3 bases; unmatched bases: 9. In germline, CDR1 is SQVTM, CDR2 ANQGSEA.

The V and J genes are TRBV6-1 and TRBJ1-2, with TRBD1 matching over 10 bases. V was clipped by 2 bases and J by 5 bases; unmatched bases: 11. The germline V gene has CDR1 MNHNS and CDR2 SASEGT. The CDR3 is 17 amino acids. The CDR3 sequence: CASSEWGQGKGRYGYTF. The CDR3 DNA is TGTGCCAGCAGTGAATGGGGACAGGGGAAGGGGAGATATGGCTACACCTTC.

The chain is built from TRBV28 and TRBJ2-3; TRBD1 aligns across 7 bases. In germline, CDR1 is MDHEN, CDR2 SYDVKM. Unmatched junction bases numbered 9, after V lost 4 bases and J lost 2 bases. The CDR3 sequence is 16 residues long. CDR3 sequence reads: CASSSQTGLYTDTQYF. CDR3 sequence (DNA): TGTGCCAGCAGTTCCCAGACAGGGCTGTACACAGATACGCAGTATTTT.

This chain links TRBV6-5 with TRBJ2-1; tentatively, D is TRBD1 or TRBD2 (7 bases each). CDR1 and CDR2 (germline): MNHEY, SVGAGI. V lost 10 bases and J 8 bases, leaving 18 bases between the germline ends. The CDR3 extends over 13 amino acids. CDR3: CATRGGTTDEQFF. DNA of the CDR3: TGTGCCACCAGGGGGGGGACTACGGATGAGCAGTTCTTC.

The chain is built from TRBV4-1 and TRBJ2-5; D not resolved. V was trimmed by 4 bases and J by 2 bases, leaving 8 bases between them. Germline CDR1 is MGHRA and CDR2 is YSYEKL. The length of the CDR3 is 13 residues. DNA for the CDR3: TGCGCCAGCAGCCGCGGCCAACAAGAGACCCAGTACTTC. This translates into CASSRGQQETQYF.

The CDR3: CASSRGWDEQYF. DNA for the CDR3: TGTGCCAGCAGTCGAGGGTGGGACGAGCAGTACTTC. The V and J genes are TRBV6-6 and TRBJ2-5; D may be TRBD2 (5 bases). The J call may be mistaken, given a closer DNA end match to TRBJ2-7. This CDR3 region has 12 residues. CDR1 and CDR2 from the germline V gene are MNHNY and SVGAGI (reference sequence).

V gene TRBV7-9 combines with J gene TRBJ1-5; D may be TRBD1 (5 bases). Trimming removed 2 bases at V and 0 bases at J, with 14 bases between. The length of the CDR3 is 17 residues. Per the germline V gene, CDR1 is SEHNR and CDR2 is FQNEAQ (reference sequence). The CDR3 sequence is CASSLRSGPYSNQPQHF. CDR3 sequence (DNA): TGTGCCAGCAGCTTACGGTCAGGGCCCTATAGCAATCAGCCCCAGCATTTT. The entire variable domain, with the rest obtained from reference TRBV7-9 and TRBJ1-5, is as follows: DTGVSQNPRHKITKRGQNVTFRCDPISEHNRLYWYRQTLGQGPEFLTYFQNEAQLEKSRLLSDRFSAERPKGSFSTLEIQRTEQGDSAMYLCASSLRSGPYSNQPQHFGDGTRLSIL.

The rearrangement links TRBV27 to TRBJ2-5; D is uncertain. Germline values: CDR1 MNHEY, CDR2 SMNVEV (reference sequence). V gave up 10 bases and J gave up 2 bases, with 17 bases separating them. The CDR3 length is 14 residues. The CDR3 nucleotides are TGTGCCACCCGAGGTTGGCAGCCGCAAGAGACCCAGTACTTC. Translating gives CATRGWQPQETQYF.

The rearrangement joins TRBV10-3 to TRBJ2-7; the D gene is possibly TRBD2 (5 bases). The germline V gene encodes CDR1 ENHRY and CDR2 SYGVKD. The V end lost 8 bases, the J end lost 5 bases, and 16 bases lay between the germline ends. CDR3 length: 13 residues. The CDR3 bases are TGTGCCATCTCCAGCGCCGACTACCACGAGCAGTACTTC. Translated: CAISSADYHEQYF.

This chain links TRBV5-8 with TRBJ1-4, with TRBD1 matching 11 bases. Germline trimming cut 4 bases from V and 3 bases from J; bases unmatched to any gene: 8. The CDR3 runs to 17 residues. Germline-derived CDR1 and CDR2 are SGHTS and YDEGEE. The CDR3 DNA follows: TGTGCCAGCAGCGACCGGACAGGGGGCATGCCTAATGAAAAACTGTTTTTT. Its translation: CASSDRTGGMPNEKLFF.

Note on this clone: An end of the junction does not agree with germline; a read error may underlie this. The genes are TRBV4-2 and TRBJ2-7; either TRBD1 or TRBD2 may fit D (5 bases each). From germline, CDR1 is LGHNA and CDR2 YNFKEQ. The length of the CDR3 is 16 residues. Here the CDR3 reads CASSKDEGQGVDEQYF. The DNA of the CDR3 is TGTGCCAGCAGCAAAGACGAGGGGCAGGGTGTCGACGAGCAGTACTTC.

The gene calls are TRBV10-2 and TRBJ2-7, with TRBD2 identical over 13 bases. The CDR3 runs to 16 residues. V was pared by 7 bases and J by 2 bases, with 8 bases of the junction left unmatched. The germline V gene has CDR1 WSHSY and CDR2 SAAADI. CDR3 region: CASTQGLAGKTYEQYF. CDR3 bases: TGCGCCAGCACCCAGGGACTAGCGGGAAAAACCTACGAGCAGTACTTC.

The chain combines TRBV7-3 with TRBJ2-2; D is unresolved. The germline V and J ends were trimmed by 7 bases and 5 bases, with 11 bases remaining between them. Looked up from germline, CDR1 is SGHTA and CDR2 is FQGTGA. This CDR3 has 13 residues. The CDR3 region is CASKVPGTGELFF. CDR3 coding DNA: TGTGCCAGCAAGGTCCCGGGTACCGGGGAGCTGTTTTTT.

The chain uses TRBV2 and TRBJ2-1, with TRBD2 identical over 13 bases. With V trimmed by 8 bases and J by 6 bases, 7 bases remained unmatched. The CDR3 is 15 residues long. Per the germline V gene, CDR1 is SNHLY and CDR2 is FYNNEI. The CDR3 sequence: CASGKGLAGLNEQFF. The CDR3 coding sequence is TGTGCCAGCGGGAAGGGACTAGCGGGACTCAATGAGCAGTTCTTC.

CDR3 region: CASSLELGTDTQYF. The CDR3 DNA is TGCGCCAGCAGCTTGGAACTCGGCACAGATACGCAGTATTTT. V and J are TRBV5-1 and TRBJ2-3; D is ambiguous. CDR1 SGHRS and CDR2 YFSETQ come from the germline V gene. The CDR3 loop spans 14 amino acids. Trimming shortened V by 0 bases and J by 1 base, and 6 bases separated the two germline ends.

The chain employs TRBV15 and TRBJ2-7; 9 bases fit TRBD1. The CDR3 totals 16 residues. Germline loops: CDR1 LNHNV, CDR2 YYDKDF (reference sequence). J gave up 3 bases and V 0 bases, and 6 bases lay outside the gene matches. The CDR3: CATSRDLPGQGYEQYF. CDR3 bases: TGTGCCACCAGCAGAGATTTGCCGGGACAGGGCTACGAGCAGTACTTC.

This chain links TRBV5-8 with TRBJ1-6, with TRBD1 identical over 7 bases. CDR3 length: 15 residues. Germline loops: CDR1 SGHTS, CDR2 YDEGEE. J lost 6 bases, V lost 5 bases, and 8 bases had no gene match. Here the CDR3 DNA reads TGTGCCAGCAGACCGGGACAGAACTTTAATTCACCCCTCCACTTT. As protein: CASRPGQNFNSPLHF.

The chain is built from TRBV7-2 and TRBJ1-1, with no clear D. The V end was cut by 2 bases, the J end by 0 bases, with 7 bases between. The CDR3 sequence is 14 residues long. The germline V gene encodes CDR1 SGHTA and CDR2 FQGNSA. The CDR3 DNA reads TGTGCCAGCAGCTTACGACGGCTGAACACTGAAGCTTTCTTT. This translates into CASSLRRLNTEAFF.

The chain uses TRBV4-1 and TRBJ2-5; 8 nucleotides line up with TRBD2. CDR3 length equals 15 residues. Trimming cost V 2 bases and J 5 bases; bases outside gene matches: 7. Germline CDR1 is MGHRA and CDR2 is YSYEKL. CDR3 DNA: TGCGCCAGCAGCCAATCCGGGGGGGCGCTGGAGACCCAGTACTTC. Translation gives CASSQSGGALETQYF.

The rearrangement links TRBV28 to TRBJ1-4, with unresolved D. The CDR3 runs 15 residues. V was trimmed by 3 bases and J by 8 bases, leaving 16 bases between them. Germline lookup yields CDR1 MDHEN and CDR2 SYDVKM. DNA for the CDR3: TGTGCCAGCAGTTTTTATGACCGGGTAGGGGAAAAACTGTTTTTT. Its translation is CASSFYDRVGEKLFF.

This clone was seen only a few times. The chain joins TRBV27 to TRBJ1-6; D is undetermined. CDR3 size: 15 residues. V shed 6 bases and J shed 8 bases, with 17 bases lying between them. From germline, CDR1 is MNHEY and CDR2 SMNVEV (reference sequence). CDR3 sequence (DNA): TGTGCCAGCAGCCCAATACCCGGCTGGGATTCACCCCTCCACTTT. This sequence encodes CASSPIPGWDSPLHF.

The chain links TRBV19 to TRBJ2-2; D is ambiguous. In germline, CDR1 is LNHDA, CDR2 SQIVND (reference sequence). The CDR3 sequence is 13 residues long. V lost 1 base and J 6 bases, leaving 6 bases between the germline ends. For the CDR3, the DNA is TGTGCCAGTAGTATAGGGTTGGCCGGGGAGCTGTTTTTT. Residues: CASSIGLAGELFF. The full variable domain, in which reference TRBV19 and TRBJ2-2 provide the parts outside the CDR3, is DGGITQSPKYLFRKEGQNVTLSCEQNLNHDAMYWYRQDPGQGLRLIYYSQIVNDFQKGDIAEGYSVSREKKESFPLTVTSAQKNPTAFYLCASSIGLAGELFFGEGSRLTVL.